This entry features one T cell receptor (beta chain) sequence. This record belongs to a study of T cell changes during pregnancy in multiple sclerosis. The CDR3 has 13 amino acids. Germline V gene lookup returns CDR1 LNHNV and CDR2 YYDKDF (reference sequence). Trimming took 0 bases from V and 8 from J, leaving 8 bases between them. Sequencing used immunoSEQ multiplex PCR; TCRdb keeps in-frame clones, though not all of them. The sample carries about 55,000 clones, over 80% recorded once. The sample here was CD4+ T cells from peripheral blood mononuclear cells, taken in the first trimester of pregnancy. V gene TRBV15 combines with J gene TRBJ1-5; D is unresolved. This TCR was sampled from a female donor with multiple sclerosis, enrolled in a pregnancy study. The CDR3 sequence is CATSRDGREPQHF. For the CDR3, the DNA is TGTGCCACCAGCAGAGACGGGAGGGAGCCCCAGCATTTT.